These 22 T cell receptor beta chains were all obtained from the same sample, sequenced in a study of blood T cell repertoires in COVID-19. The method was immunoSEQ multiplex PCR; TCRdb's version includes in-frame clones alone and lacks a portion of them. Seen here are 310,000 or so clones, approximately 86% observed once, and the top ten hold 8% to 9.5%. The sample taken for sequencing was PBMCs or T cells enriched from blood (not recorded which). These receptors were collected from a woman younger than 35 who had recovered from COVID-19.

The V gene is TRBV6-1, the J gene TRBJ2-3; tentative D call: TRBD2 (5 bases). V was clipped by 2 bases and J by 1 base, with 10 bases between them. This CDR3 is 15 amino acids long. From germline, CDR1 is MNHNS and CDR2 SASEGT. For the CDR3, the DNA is TGTGCCAGCAGTGAAAGCGGACCCGGCACAGATACGCAGTATTTT. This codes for CASSESGPGTDTQYF.

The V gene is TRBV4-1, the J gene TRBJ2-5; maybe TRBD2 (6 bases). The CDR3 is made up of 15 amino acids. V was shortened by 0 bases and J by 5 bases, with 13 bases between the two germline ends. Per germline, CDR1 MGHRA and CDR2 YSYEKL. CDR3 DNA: TGCGCCAGCAGCCAAGAGGTGGAGACTAGGGAGACCCAGTACTTC. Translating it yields CASSQEVETRETQYF.

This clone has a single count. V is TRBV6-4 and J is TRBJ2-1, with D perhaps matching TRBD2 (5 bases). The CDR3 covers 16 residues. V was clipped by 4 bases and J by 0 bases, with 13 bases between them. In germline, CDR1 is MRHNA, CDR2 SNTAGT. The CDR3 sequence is CASSGTHSLSYNEQFF. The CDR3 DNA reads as TGTGCCAGCAGTGGGACTCACTCCCTCTCCTACAATGAGCAGTTCTTC.

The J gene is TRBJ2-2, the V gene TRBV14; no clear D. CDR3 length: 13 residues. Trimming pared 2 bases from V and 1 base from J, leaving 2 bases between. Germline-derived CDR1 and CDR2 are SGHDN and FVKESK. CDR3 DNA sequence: TGTGCCAGCAGCCAACTGAACACCGGGGAGCTGTTTTTT. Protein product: CASSQLNTGELFF.

Here the CDR3 reads CASSLPPGGPDSPLHF. The DNA for the CDR3 is TGCGCCAGCAGCTTACCACCTGGAGGCCCGGATTCACCCCTCCACTTT. The chain links TRBV5-1 to TRBJ1-6; no clear D. Germline assignment: CDR1 SGHRS and CDR2 YFSETQ. The CDR3 is made up of 16 amino acids. The V gene lost 2 bases and the J gene lost 8 bases, with 17 bases spanning the gap. The variable domain in full, with the rest retrieved from reference TRBV5-1 and TRBJ1-6, is KAGVTQTPRYLIKTRGQQVTLSCSPISGHRSVSWYQQTPGQGLQFLFEYFSETQRNKGNFPGRFSGRQFSNSRSEMNVSTLELGDSALYLCASSLPPGGPDSPLHFGNGTRLTVT.

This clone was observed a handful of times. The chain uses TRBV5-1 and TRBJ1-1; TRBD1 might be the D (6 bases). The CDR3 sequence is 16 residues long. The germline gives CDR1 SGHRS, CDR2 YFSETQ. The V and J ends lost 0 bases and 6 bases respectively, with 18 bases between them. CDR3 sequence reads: CASSLAVAGRGSEAFF. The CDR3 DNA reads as TGCGCCAGCAGCTTGGCCGTGGCAGGGAGGGGGTCTGAAGCTTTCTTT.

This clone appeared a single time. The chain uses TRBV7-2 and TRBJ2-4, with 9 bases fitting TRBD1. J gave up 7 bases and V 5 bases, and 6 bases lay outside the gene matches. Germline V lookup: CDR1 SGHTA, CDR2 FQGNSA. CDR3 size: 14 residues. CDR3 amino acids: CASSRTGAYNIQYF. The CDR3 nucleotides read TGTGCCAGCAGCAGGACAGGGGCATATAACATTCAGTACTTC. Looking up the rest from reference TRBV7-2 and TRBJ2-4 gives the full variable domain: GAGVSQSPSNKVTEKGKDVELRCDPISGHTALYWYRQSLGQGLEFLIYFQGNSAPDKSGLPSDRFSAERTGGSVSTLTIQRTQQEDSAVYLCASSRTGAYNIQYFGAGTRLSVL.

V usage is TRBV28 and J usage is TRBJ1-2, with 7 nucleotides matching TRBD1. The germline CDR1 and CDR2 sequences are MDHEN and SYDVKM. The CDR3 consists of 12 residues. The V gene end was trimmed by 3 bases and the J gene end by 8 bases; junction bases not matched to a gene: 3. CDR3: CASSFNRGGYTF. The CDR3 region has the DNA TGTGCCAGCAGTTTTAACAGGGGAGGCTACACCTTC.

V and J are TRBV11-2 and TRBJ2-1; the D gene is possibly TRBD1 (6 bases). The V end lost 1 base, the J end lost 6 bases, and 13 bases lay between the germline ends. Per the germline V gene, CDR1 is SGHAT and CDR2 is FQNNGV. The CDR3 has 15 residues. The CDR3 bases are TGTGCCAGCAGCTTAGGAGGGACAACCGTCAATGAGCAGTTCTTC. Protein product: CASSLGGTTVNEQFF.

The CDR3 coding sequence is TGTGCCAGCAGCCCCTTGGGCGGGAGATCGAACACCGGGGAGCTGTTTTTT. It yields the protein CASSPLGGRSNTGELFF. The chain is built from TRBV7-3 and TRBJ2-2, with 7 bases lining up with TRBD2. The junction had 9 bases not matched to a gene; V was cut back by 5 bases and J by 0 bases. The germline V gene encodes CDR1 SGHTA and CDR2 FQGTGA. This CDR3 has 17 amino acids.

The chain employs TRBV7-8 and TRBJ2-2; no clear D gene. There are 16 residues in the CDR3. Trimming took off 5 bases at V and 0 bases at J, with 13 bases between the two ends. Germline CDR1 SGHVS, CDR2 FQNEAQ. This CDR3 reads CASSPETYANTGELFF. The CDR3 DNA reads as TGTGCCAGCAGCCCCGAGACATACGCGAACACCGGGGAGCTGTTTTTT. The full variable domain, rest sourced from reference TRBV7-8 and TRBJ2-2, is GAGVSQSPRYKVAKRGQDVALRCDPISGHVSLFWYQQALGQGPEFLTYFQNEAQLDKSGLPSDRFFAERPEGSVSTLKIQRTQQEDSAVYLCASSPETYANTGELFFGEGSRLTVL.

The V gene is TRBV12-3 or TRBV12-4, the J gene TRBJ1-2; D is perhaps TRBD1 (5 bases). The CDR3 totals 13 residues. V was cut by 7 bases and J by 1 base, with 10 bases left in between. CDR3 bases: TGTGCCAGCACCCACGGGGGTAACTATGGCTACACCTTC. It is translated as CASTHGGNYGYTF.

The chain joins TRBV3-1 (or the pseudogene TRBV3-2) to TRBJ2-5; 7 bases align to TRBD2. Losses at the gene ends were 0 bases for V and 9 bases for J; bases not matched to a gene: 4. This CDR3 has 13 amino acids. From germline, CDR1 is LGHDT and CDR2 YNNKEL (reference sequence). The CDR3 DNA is TGTGCCAGCAGCCAAGAGGGGGGGTTTCCCCAGTACTTC. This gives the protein CASSQEGGFPQYF.

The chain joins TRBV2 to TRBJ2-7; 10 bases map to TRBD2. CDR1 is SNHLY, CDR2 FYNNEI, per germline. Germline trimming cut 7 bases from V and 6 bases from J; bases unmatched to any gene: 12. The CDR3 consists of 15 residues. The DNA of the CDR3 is TGTGCCAGCACATCACCGGGACTAGCGTTTTCCGAGCAGTACTTC. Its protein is CASTSPGLAFSEQYF.

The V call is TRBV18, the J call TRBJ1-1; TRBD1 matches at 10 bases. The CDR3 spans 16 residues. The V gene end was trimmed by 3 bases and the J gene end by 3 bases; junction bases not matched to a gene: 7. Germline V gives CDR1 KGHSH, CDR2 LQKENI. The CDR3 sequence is CASSPTGGALDTEAFF. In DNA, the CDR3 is TGTGCCAGCTCACCGACAGGGGGCGCCTTGGACACTGAAGCTTTCTTT. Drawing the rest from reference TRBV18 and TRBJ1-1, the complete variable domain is NAGVMQNPRHLVRRRGQEARLRCSPMKGHSHVYWYRQLPEEGLKFMVYLQKENIIDESGMPKERFSAEFPKEGPSILRIQQVVRGDSAAYFCASSPTGGALDTEAFFGQGTRLTVV.

CDR3 in amino acids: CASRTRTGGNQPQHF. CDR3 DNA sequence: TGTGCCAGTAGAACCCGGACAGGGGGCAATCAGCCCCAGCATTTT. The gene calls are TRBV19 and TRBJ1-5; 9 nucleotides line up with TRBD1. V was clipped by 6 bases and J by 2 bases; unmatched bases: 5. This CDR3 has 15 residues. Germline V gives CDR1 LNHDA, CDR2 SQIVND (reference sequence). The variable domain in full, with the rest retrieved from reference TRBV19 and TRBJ1-5, is DGGITQSPKYLFRKEGQNVTLSCEQNLNHDAMYWYRQDPGQGLRLIYYSQIVNDFQKGDIAEGYSVSREKKESFPLTVTSAQKNPTAFYLCASRTRTGGNQPQHFGDGTRLSIL.

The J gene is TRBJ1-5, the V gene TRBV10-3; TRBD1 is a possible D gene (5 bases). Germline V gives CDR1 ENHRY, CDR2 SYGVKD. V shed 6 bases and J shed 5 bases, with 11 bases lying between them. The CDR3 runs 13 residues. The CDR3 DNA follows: TGTGCCATCAGAGGGGATGATCATCAGCCCCAGCATTTT. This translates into CAIRGDDHQPQHF.

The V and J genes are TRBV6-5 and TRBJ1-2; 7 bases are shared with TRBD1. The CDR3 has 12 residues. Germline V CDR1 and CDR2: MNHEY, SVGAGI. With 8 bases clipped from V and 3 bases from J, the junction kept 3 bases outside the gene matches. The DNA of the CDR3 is TGTGCCAGCCTCGACAGGGACTATGGCTACACCTTC. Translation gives CASLDRDYGYTF.

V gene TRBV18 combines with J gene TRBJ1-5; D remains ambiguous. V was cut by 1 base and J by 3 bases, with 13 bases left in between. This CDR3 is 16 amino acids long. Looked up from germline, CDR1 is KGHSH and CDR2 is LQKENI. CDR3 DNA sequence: TGTGCCAGCTCACCACGGCAGGCGCTTACCAATCAGCCCCAGCATTTT. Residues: CASSPRQALTNQPQHF.

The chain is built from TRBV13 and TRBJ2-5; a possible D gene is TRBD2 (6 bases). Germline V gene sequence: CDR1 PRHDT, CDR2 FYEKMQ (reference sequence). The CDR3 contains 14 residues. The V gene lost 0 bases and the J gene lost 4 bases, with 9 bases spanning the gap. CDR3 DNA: TGTGCCAGCAGCTTAGGGACTAGTGCAGAGACCCAGTACTTC. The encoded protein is CASSLGTSAETQYF. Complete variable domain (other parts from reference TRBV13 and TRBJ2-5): AAGVIQSPRHLIKEKRETATLKCYPIPRHDTVYWYQQGPGQDPQFLISFYEKMQSDKGSIPDRFSAQQFSDYHSELNMSSLELGDSALYFCASSLGTSAETQYFGPGTRLLVL.

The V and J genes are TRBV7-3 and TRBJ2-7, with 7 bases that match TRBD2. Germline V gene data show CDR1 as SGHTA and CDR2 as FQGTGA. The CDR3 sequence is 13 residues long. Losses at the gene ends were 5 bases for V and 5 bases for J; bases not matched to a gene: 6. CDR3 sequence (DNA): TGTGCCAGCAGCCCCCCCGGGACTAACGAGCAGTACTTC. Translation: CASSPPGTNEQYF.

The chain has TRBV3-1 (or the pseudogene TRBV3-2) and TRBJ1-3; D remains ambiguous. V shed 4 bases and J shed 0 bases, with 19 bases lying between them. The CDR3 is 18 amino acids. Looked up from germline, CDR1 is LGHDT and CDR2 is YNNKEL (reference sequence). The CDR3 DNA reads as TGTGCCAGCAGCCTCAGCTGGGCGGGCCTTGGCTCTGGAAACACCATATATTTT. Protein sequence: CASSLSWAGLGSGNTIYF.